A selection of T cell receptor beta chains follows, all from one sample in a study of regulatory and conventional T cells in RAG deficiency. The repertoire was sequenced with immunoSEQ multiplex PCR; TCRdb's copy has only in-frame clones and lacks some. The repertoire includes more than 40,000 clones, about nine tenths of them detected once, and 0.4% to 0.55% sits in the top ten. The same specimen was also included in a second study, on regulatory T cells.

The sample comprised CD4+ effector T cells sorted from blood. The source is a human donor in good health. Each CDR3 is given with its conserved first and last residue. A D gene is named only where the DNA matches it firmly. A clone size is listed for some rows: how often the clone was seen (once, few, many), or a class if it is expanded.

size | J | V | D | CDR3 | DNA
- | TRBJ2-7 | TRBV25-1 | - | CASSDDRVGGKQYF | TGTGCCAGCAGTGACGATCGGGTAGGCGGGAAGCAGTACTTC
once | TRBJ1-5 | TRBV9 | - | CASSQTGTNQPQHF | TGTGCCAGCAGCCAGACAGGAACCAATCAGCCCCAGCATTTT
- | TRBJ1-2 | TRBV29-1 | - | CSVGDSWGYTF | TGCAGCGTCGGTGACAGCTGGGGCTACACCTTC
- | TRBJ1-2 | TRBV7-8 | - | CASTENYGYTF | TGTGCCAGCACGGAAAACTATGGCTACACCTTC
- | TRBJ2-7 | TRBV25-1 | - | CASGQDSPPYEQYF | TGTGCCAGCGGTCAAGACAGTCCCCCCTACGAGCAGTACTTC
- | TRBJ2-7 | TRBV6-6 | - | CASSSLSKKNEQYF | TGTGCCAGCAGTTCTTTAAGTAAGAAGAACGAGCAGTACTTC
- | TRBJ2-5 | TRBV5-4 | - | CASSRALGVQETQYF | TGTGCCAGCAGCCGAGCCCTCGGGGTCCAAGAGACCCAGTACTTC
- | TRBJ2-3 | TRBV6-5 | - | CASSYSGGTGTDTQYF | TGTGCCAGCAGTTACTCAGGGGGGACTGGAACAGATACGCAGTATTTT
- | TRBJ1-4 | TRBV30 | TRBD1 | CAWSYGTVTNEKLFF | TGTGCCTGGAGTTATGGGACAGTGACTAATGAAAAACTGTTTTTT
once | TRBJ2-1 | TRBV7-3 | - | CASSLTKSDNEQFF | TGTGCCAGCAGCTTAACGAAATCCGACAATGAGCAGTTCTTC
- | TRBJ2-2 | TRBV19 | TRBD2 | CASSTSGRAGRGELFF | TGTGCCAGTAGTACTAGCGGGAGGGCCGGTCGAGGGGAGCTGTTTTTT
once | TRBJ2-1 | TRBV29-1 | - | CSVEQGHNEQFF | TGCAGCGTTGAACAGGGGCACAATGAGCAGTTCTTC
few | TRBJ2-7 | TRBV9 | TRBD2 | CASSVGGGGYTYEQYF | TGTGCCAGCAGCGTAGGGGGCGGGGGTTACACCTACGAGCAGTACTTC
- | TRBJ2-7 | TRBV7-9 | TRBD1 | CASSRAPGTGAYEQYF | TGTGCCAGCAGCCGTGCTCCCGGGACAGGGGCCTACGAGCAGTACTTC
once | TRBJ2-2 | TRBV15 | - | CATSSRRGTTGELFF | TGTGCCACCAGCAGTCGAAGAGGGACCACCGGGGAGCTGTTTTTT
- | TRBJ2-1 | TRBV5-5 | - | CASSLIELYNEQFF | TGTGCCAGCAGCTTGATCGAACTCTACAATGAGCAGTTCTTC
- | TRBJ1-6 | TRBV15 | - | CATSRDRASGWGRDNSPLHF | TGTGCCACCAGCAGAGATAGGGCGTCGGGATGGGGACGGGATAATTCACCCCTCCACTTT
- | TRBJ2-3 | TRBV2 | - | CASSDPANWGTDTQYF | TGTGCCAGCAGTGACCCGGCCAACTGGGGCACAGATACGCAGTATTTT
- | TRBJ1-5 | TRBV30 | - | CAWSVAGHGNQPQHF | TGTGCCTGGAGTGTAGCGGGGCATGGGAATCAGCCCCAGCATTTT
- | TRBJ2-3 | TRBV19 | TRBD2 | CASSLAANTDTQYF | TGTGCCAGTAGTCTAGCGGCAAACACAGATACGCAGTATTTT
- | TRBJ1-2 | TRBV19 | - | CASSIGVGINYGYTF | TGTGCCAGTAGTATAGGTGTGGGTATAAACTATGGCTACACCTTC
- | TRBJ2-2 | TRBV5-1 | - | CASSLKGPGELFF | TGCGCCAGCAGCCTTAAAGGTCCCGGGGAGCTGTTTTTT
- | TRBJ2-3 | TRBV7-9 | TRBD2 | CASSFLAELTDTQYF | TGTGCCAGCAGCTTCCTAGCGGAGCTCACAGATACGCAGTATTTT
once | TRBJ1-4 | TRBV6-1 | - | CASSPQTVSNEKLFF | TGTGCCAGCAGTCCCCAGACAGTTAGTAATGAAAAACTGTTTTTT
- | TRBJ2-3 | TRBV7-3 | - | CASSFKAAPRHTDTQYF | TGTGCCAGCAGCTTTAAGGCCGCACCCCGGCACACAGATACGCAGTATTTT
- | TRBJ1-2 | TRBV6-5 | - | CASSRTANYGYTF | TGTGCCAGCAGCCGGACAGCGAACTATGGCTACACCTTC
- | TRBJ1-1 | TRBV7-9 | - | CASSLDGGTEAFF | TGTGCCAGCAGCTTAGACGGGGGGACTGAAGCTTTCTTT
- | TRBJ1-2 | TRBV7-9 | TRBD1 | CASSPGQGRNYGYTF | TGTGCCAGCAGCCCTGGACAGGGCCGTAACTATGGCTACACCTTC
once | TRBJ1-1 | TRBV4-2 | - | CASSQVGRTEAFF | TGTGCCAGCAGCCAAGTGGGTAGGACTGAAGCTTTCTTT
- | TRBJ1-2 | TRBV2 | - | CASSEGGYGYTF | TGTGCCAGCAGTGAGGGGGGGTATGGCTACACCTTC
- | TRBJ2-7 | TRBV10-1 | - | CASSAGGTNEQYF | TGCGCCAGCAGTGCTGGGGGGACAAACGAGCAGTACTTC
once | TRBJ1-2 | TRBV6-6 | - | CASSYSTMVAGDGYTF | TGTGCCAGCAGTTACTCGACCATGGTTGCAGGGGATGGCTACACCTTC